One sample yielded the 8 T cell receptor beta chains listed below, sequenced in a study of blood T cell repertoires in COVID-19. The method was immunoSEQ multiplex PCR; TCRdb's version includes in-frame clones alone and lacks a portion of them. The profile covers around 59,000 clones, with 80% to 90% appearing a single time and 4% to 5.5% taken by the ten largest. The sample taken for sequencing was peripheral blood. These receptors came from a man aged 60 to 75 with acute or convalescent COVID-19.

The chain uses TRBV13 and TRBJ2-1; TRBD1 matches at 9 bases. The trim removed 3 bases at V and 4 bases at J, leaving 10 bases unmatched. Germline values: CDR1 PRHDT, CDR2 FYEKMQ (reference sequence). This CDR3 spans 17 amino acids. The CDR3 DNA is TGTGCCAGCAGCTTTGGCCCGGGGACAGGGCTTTACAATGAGCAGTTCTTC. It yields the protein CASSFGPGTGLYNEQFF.

By sample share, this clone is medium-sized. The chain employs TRBV4-1 and TRBJ1-3; tentatively, D is TRBD1 (5 bases). This CDR3 spans 17 amino acids. V gave up 1 base and J gave up 2 bases, with 15 bases separating them. Germline-derived CDR1 and CDR2 are MGHRA and YSYEKL. The CDR3 sequence is CASSQGLLGAPGNTIYF. The CDR3 DNA follows: TGCGCCAGCAGCCAAGGTTTGCTTGGGGCGCCTGGAAACACCATATATTTT.

The rearrangement joins TRBV5-1 to TRBJ1-2; TRBD1 aligns across 7 bases. Trimming at V came to 3 bases and at J to 1 base, leaving 12 bases not matched to a gene. Germline values: CDR1 SGHRS, CDR2 YFSETQ. This CDR3 is built from 17 residues. CDR3 coding DNA: TGCGCCAGCAGCTCTCTAAGCAACGGACAGGTTAACTATGGCTACACCTTC. Its protein product is CASSSLSNGQVNYGYTF. The full variable domain, its missing parts supplied by reference TRBV5-1 and TRBJ1-2, is KAGVTQTPRYLIKTRGQQVTLSCSPISGHRSVSWYQQTPGQGLQFLFEYFSETQRNKGNFPGRFSGRQFSNSRSEMNVSTLELGDSALYLCASSSLSNGQVNYGYTFGSGTRLTVV.

J is TRBJ2-1 and V is TRBV5-1; no definite D call. The CDR3 length is 15 residues. Trimming removed 6 bases at V and 0 bases at J, with 13 bases between. Germline V gene data show CDR1 as SGHRS and CDR2 as YFSETQ. CDR3 protein: CASTPSVSSYNEQFF. As DNA, the CDR3 is TGCGCCAGCACCCCTTCTGTCTCCTCCTACAATGAGCAGTTCTTC.

The CDR3: CASSLGGGSPADTQYF. In DNA, the CDR3 is TGTGCCAGCAGCTTAGGGGGCGGGAGTCCCGCAGATACGCAGTATTTT. The V and J genes are TRBV7-3 and TRBJ2-3, with a weak D call TRBD2 (7 bases). This CDR3 spans 16 amino acids. The germline CDR1 and CDR2 sequences are SGHTA and FQGTGA. V was cut by 2 bases and J by 4 bases, with 16 bases left in between.

This sequence joins TRBV3-1 (or the pseudogene TRBV3-2) and TRBJ1-1; tentatively, D is TRBD1 (5 bases). V was trimmed by 1 base and J by 5 bases, leaving 14 bases between them. The CDR3 covers 15 residues. Germline V gives CDR1 LGHDT, CDR2 YNNKEL (reference sequence). The CDR3 coding sequence is TGTGCCAGCAGCCAAGGAAGCGGGGGGGATACTGAAGCTTTCTTT. It yields the protein CASSQGSGGDTEAFF.

The chain carries TRBV2 and TRBJ1-1; no clear D gene. The V end lost 8 bases, the J end lost 0 bases, and 10 bases lay between the germline ends. This CDR3 spans 13 amino acids. Germline V CDR1 and CDR2: SNHLY, FYNNEI. CDR3 residues: CASSRRMNTEAFF. CDR3 nucleotides: TGTGCCAGCTCCCGCAGGATGAACACTGAAGCTTTCTTT.

The chain combines TRBV24-1 with TRBJ2-1, with 7 bases lining up with TRBD2. Unmatched junction bases numbered 13, after V lost 6 bases and J lost 6 bases. Germline assignment: CDR1 KGHDR and CDR2 SFDVKD. The CDR3 sequence is 16 residues long. Here the CDR3 DNA reads TGTGCCACCAGTACCGGGAGGTCCCAAAATGTCAATGAGCAGTTCTTC. This translates into CATSTGRSQNVNEQFF.